A single sample gave rise to the 29 T cell receptor beta chains below, sequenced in a study of tumor-infiltrating lymphocytes in primary liver carcinoma. TCR beta cDNA was prepared out of about 530 ng total RNA by means of a constant-region primer. Sequencing libraries for TCR beta derived from three nested multiplex PCR rounds that used slightly modified ARM-PCR. A C-beta reverse primer was combined with TRBV1-TRBV30 forward primers in the first two PCR rounds, and each round had approximately 9 cycles. A single record per CDR3 protein comes from TCRdb applying MiXCR to the multiplex PCR reads. In the table there are approximately 110,000 distinct CDR3 sequences, approximately 80% of which are singletons. Co-extraction yielded RNA and DNA from around 20-30 mg of unsorted bulk tissue. Sample: liver tumor tissue from sampling region 3. As for subset: tumor region T3, left-lateral pole. The source is a man aged 40-49 years with primary liver carcinoma and hepatitis B virus infection.

Concerning this clonotype itself: A read error may produce the germline difference seen at one junction end. The genes are TRBV6-6 and TRBJ2-7; 9 bases align to TRBD2. The germline V gene has CDR1 MNHNY and CDR2 SVGAGI (reference sequence). This CDR3 has 16 amino acids. Here the CDR3 DNA reads TGTGCCAGCAGTTACCAGAGCGGGGGGCCCGGCAATGAGCGGTTCTTC. Translated: CASSYQSGGPGNERFF.

As concerns this clonotype: The CDR3 does not end in the conserved phenylalanine or tryptophan, so this is likely a read error. The rearrangement uses TRBV6-5 and TRBJ1-4; 7 bases agree with TRBD1. Germline V gene data show CDR1 as MNHEY and CDR2 as SVGAGI. Trimming at V came to 7 bases and at J to 7 bases, leaving 12 bases not matched to a gene. The CDR3 is 15 residues long. The DNA for the CDR3 is TGTGCCAGCAAAGTCGGTGCAACAGGGGTTGAAAAACTGTTTTCT. As protein: CASKVGATGVEKLFS.

Concerning this clonotype itself: Relative to the germline gene, one junction end is altered; a read error may explain this. This rearrangement joins TRBV10-3 to TRBJ1-2; D perhaps matches TRBD1 (6 bases). The germline V gene encodes CDR1 ENHRY and CDR2 SYGVKD. The CDR3 spans 16 residues. The CDR3 nucleotides are TGTGCCATCAATGAGTTAACAGGGCTCTCAGCCTATGGCTACACCTTC. Amino acid sequence: CAINELTGLSAYGYTF.

Of note for this clonotype: At one end, the junction sequence differs from germline, possibly due to a read error. This chain uses TRBV5-1 with TRBJ1-1; D remains unclear. Germline V CDR1 and CDR2: SGHRS, YFSETQ. The CDR3 is made up of 15 amino acids. The CDR3 nucleotides are TGCGCCAACAGCTTGGCCAGAGTGGCAAGGACTGAAGCTTTCTTT. Translated, it gives CANSLARVARTEAFF.

Concerning this clonotype: A much larger clone lies one base from this, so it may be a read error. This rearrangement joins TRBV29-1 to TRBJ2-1; a possible D gene is TRBD2 (6 bases). Germline assignment: CDR1 SQVTM and CDR2 ANQGSEA. V lost 4 bases to trimming and J lost 8 bases, with 15 bases between them. CDR3 length: 13 residues. In DNA, the CDR3 is TGCAGCGTTGGGGGGGAAGTCACCGATGAGCAGTTCTTC. This encodes CSVGGEVTDEQFF.

As regards this clonotype: The CDR3 does not end in the conserved phenylalanine or tryptophan, so this is likely a read error. The chain has TRBV20-1 and TRBJ1-1, with TRBD1 identical over 10 bases. Germline V gene lookup returns CDR1 DFQATT and CDR2 SNEGSKA (reference sequence). The CDR3 length is 12 residues. V was pared by 6 bases and J by 5 bases, with 3 bases of the junction left unmatched. The chain's CDR3 is CSAGTGVTEAFL. Written as DNA, the CDR3 is TGCAGTGCGGGGACAGGGGTGACTGAAGCTTTCTTA.

About this clonotype itself: The conserved closing phenylalanine or tryptophan is absent in this CDR3, likely reflecting a read error. The chain has TRBV12-3 or TRBV12-4 and TRBJ2-5; 10 bases align to TRBD2. The CDR3 covers 13 residues. CDR3 coding DNA: TGTACCAGCAGTCTAGCGGGAGTTGAGACCCAGTACCTC. It translates to CTSSLAGVETQYL.

This clonotype has only a few counts. It may be a read error: a sequence one base away is much more abundant. V gene TRBV5-1 combines with J gene TRBJ2-5, with D possibly TRBD2 on 5 matching bases. The CDR3 has 16 amino acids. Germline V gene sequence: CDR1 SGHRS, CDR2 YFSETQ. The CDR3 sequence: CTSSLVVGSSQETQYF. The CDR3 region has the DNA TGCACCAGCAGCTTGGTAGTAGGGAGCAGCCAAGAGACCCAGTACTTC. Full variable domain (missing parts from reference TRBV5-1 and TRBJ2-5): KAGVTQTPRYLIKTRGQQVTLSCSPISGHRSVSWYQQTPGQGLQFLFEYFSETQRNKGNFPGRFSGRQFSNSRSEMNVSTLELGDSALYLCTSSLVVGSSQETQYFGPGTRLLVL.

By proportion, this clonotype is medium-sized. J is TRBJ2-6 and V is TRBV11-2; 7 bases align to TRBD1. Germline assignment: CDR1 SGHAT and CDR2 FQNNGV. Unmatched junction bases numbered 3, after V lost 5 bases and J lost 2 bases. The CDR3 is made up of 15 amino acids. Here the CDR3 DNA reads TGTGCCAGCAGCATTGACAGGGCTGGGGCCAACGTCCTGACTTTC. It encodes CASSIDRAGANVLTF.

Concerning this clonotype: The junction departs from the called germline gene at one end, perhaps through a read error. The rearrangement joins TRBV11-2 to TRBJ2-3; weak D call: TRBD2 (6 bases). CDR3 length equals 19 residues. From germline, CDR1 is SGHAT and CDR2 FQNNGV. CDR3 nucleotide sequence: TGTGCCAGCATCTTATCTTTGGGGGGTCGGATCGTTAGAGAACATACGCAGTATTTT. Encoded protein: CASILSLGGRIVREHTQYF. The whole variable domain, filled in from reference TRBV11-2 and TRBJ2-3, reads EAGVAQSPRYKIIEKRQSVAFWCNPISGHATLYWYQQILGQGPKLLIQFQNNGVVDDSQLPKDRFSAERLKGVDSTLKIQPAKLEDSAVYLCASILSLGGRIVREHTQYFGPGTRLTVL.

Note on this clonotype: The junction does not match germline at one end; this may be a read error. V usage is TRBV12-3 or TRBV12-4 and J usage is TRBJ2-2; D is perhaps TRBD2 (6 bases). This CDR3 spans 14 amino acids. CDR3 in DNA: TGTGCCAGCAGTTCAGCGGACTACACTGGGGAGCTGTTTTTT. Amino acid sequence: CASSSADYTGELFF.

The gene calls are TRBV29-1 and TRBJ2-7; a weak D match, TRBD2 (6 bases). The CDR3 covers 12 residues. V lost 5 bases and J lost 4, with 12 bases in between. The germline V gene has CDR1 SQVTM and CDR2 ANQGSEA. For the CDR3, the DNA is TGCAGCGTTAGGATACGGGGGTACGAGCAGTACTTC. Its translation is CSVRIRGYEQYF.

Comments on this clonotype: No conserved phenylalanine or tryptophan is present at the end of the CDR3, so a read error is the likely explanation. The chain couples TRBV12-3 or TRBV12-4 to TRBJ1-1; a weak D match, TRBD1 (5 bases). The length of the CDR3 is 11 residues. CDR3 nucleotide sequence: TGTGGCAGCAGTTTGGGGGCTGAAGCTTTCTTG. Translated: CGSSLGAEAFL.

As concerns this clonotype: At one of its ends the junction is not consistent with the germline gene, which may arise from a read error. The V and J genes are TRBV20-1 and TRBJ2-7; D possibly corresponds to TRBD2 (5 bases). This CDR3 is built from 14 residues. Looked up from germline, CDR1 is DFQATT and CDR2 is SNEGSKA (reference sequence). CDR3 amino acids: CSARPGSRSYEQDF. DNA of the CDR3: TGCAGTGCTAGACCGGGATCGAGGTCCTACGAGCAGGACTTC.

This clonotype was observed once. An end of the junction does not agree with germline; a read error may underlie this. V gene TRBV29-1 combines with J gene TRBJ2-7; no clear D. This CDR3 has 17 amino acids. CDR1 is SQVTM and CDR2 is ANQGSEA in the germline V gene. The CDR3 DNA sequence: TGCAGCATTCTAGGGCGCTTCGGCGGACCCCCCTCCTACGAGCAGTATTTC. It codes for CSILGRFGGPPSYEQYF.

This clonotype came up a few times. One base away lies a much larger clone, so this may be a sequencing read error. The chain links TRBV5-6 to TRBJ2-1; tentatively, D is TRBD1 or TRBD2 (5 bases each). From germline, CDR1 is SGHDT and CDR2 YYEEEE. V lost 0 bases and J 7 bases, leaving 23 bases between the germline ends. The CDR3 runs to 18 residues. Written as DNA, the CDR3 is TGTGCCAGCAGCTTGGTAAGGGGAATTAGGGACGGGATTAATGAGCAGTTCTTC. Protein: CASSLVRGIRDGINEQFF.

This sequence joins TRBV6-1 and TRBJ2-1; 9 nucleotides line up with TRBD2. J lost 8 bases, V lost 1 base, and 6 bases had no gene match. Germline V CDR1 and CDR2: MNHNS, SASEGT. This CDR3 is built from 15 residues. CDR3: CASSEGLAAYDEQFF. In nucleotides, the CDR3 is TGTGCCAGCAGTGAAGGACTAGCGGCTTACGATGAGCAGTTCTTC.

About this clonotype itself: Germline and junction disagree at one end, which may indicate a read error. The chain combines TRBV29-1 with TRBJ2-3, with 15 bases that match TRBD2. The CDR3 runs 15 residues. Germline CDR1 is SQVTM and CDR2 is ANQGSEA. The CDR3 region has the DNA TGCAGCGTTGTTAGAGGACTAGCGGGAGGGGACACGCGGTATTTT. Protein sequence: CSVVRGLAGGDTRYF.

On this clonotype itself: One end of the junction is discordant with germline, which a read error may explain. The chain has TRBV4-2 and TRBJ1-2; D uncertain. This CDR3 is built from 15 residues. CDR1 is LGHNA, CDR2 YNFKEQ, per germline. The CDR3 DNA sequence: TGTGCCAGCTGCCTAGGCGCCAGGAGCCCCTATGACTACACCTTC. As protein: CASCLGARSPYDYTF.

This clonotype was detected a few times. One end of the junction fails to match germline, which may point to a read error. The J gene is TRBJ2-6, the V gene TRBV29-1; D might be TRBD1 (5 bases). Germline assignment: CDR1 SQVTM and CDR2 ANQGSEA. The CDR3 runs to 13 residues. CDR3 sequence (DNA): TGCAGGGTTGCAGGGTCTGGGGTCAACGTCCTGACTTTC. Protein product: CRVAGSGVNVLTF.

Concerning this clonotype: This sequence may be a read error, since a much larger clone differs from it by one base. This chain uses TRBV29-1 with TRBJ2-2; 12 nucleotides align to TRBD2. The CDR3 length is 14 residues. Looked up from germline, CDR1 is SQVTM and CDR2 is ANQGSEA. The CDR3 DNA reads as TGCGGCGTTGTAGGACTAGCGGGAAGCGGGGAGCCGTTTTTT. It codes for CGVVGLAGSGEPFF.

On this clonotype itself: The missing conserved phenylalanine or tryptophan at the end of this CDR3 makes a read error likely. It is unclear where the CDR3 begins or ends on the DNA, so no DNA is shown, and the CDR3 is as TCRdb lists it. The V gene is TRBV29-1, the J gene TRBJ2-3; the table's D call TRBD1 went unverified against the DNA. The CDR3 spans 14 amino acids, including both terminal residues. CDR1 and CDR2 (germline): SQVTM, ANQGSEA. CDR3 sequence reads: CSVSGTGASHTRYY.

Concerning this clonotype: Because the CDR3's place on the DNA is in doubt, the DNA is left out and the CDR3 is given as listed by TCRdb. V and J are TRBV6-6 and TRBJ2-1; the D call in the table, TRBD1, was not verified against the DNA. From germline, CDR1 is MNHNY and CDR2 SVGAGI (reference sequence). The CDR3 totals 17 residues, both ends included. This chain's CDR3 is CACSYSVGQGIQNERFF.

In regard to this clonotype: A read error may produce the germline difference seen at one junction end. The chain is built from TRBV10-3 and TRBJ2-3; D is possibly TRBD1 (5 bases). This CDR3 region has 12 residues. Germline CDR1 and CDR2: ENHRY and SYGVKD. DNA for the CDR3: TGTGCCTGTGGTAATGAGACAGATTCGCAGTATTTT. Translating gives CACGNETDSQYF.

Comments on this clonotype: Compared with germline, one end of the junction differs, possibly owing to a read error. The chain combines TRBV4-2 with TRBJ2-5; D is uncertain. Germline CDR1 LGHNA, CDR2 YNFKEQ. The CDR3 extends over 15 amino acids. DNA for the CDR3: TGTGCTAGCAGCCGAGACCTGGGATCGGTGGAGACCCAGTACTTC. As protein: CASSRDLGSVETQYF.

This clonotype appeared a single time. Its ends do not fully match the called genes, so a read error is possible. The chain combines TRBV6-5 with TRBJ2-3; perhaps D is TRBD1 or TRBD2 (5 bases each). The CDR3 is 14 residues long. Germline CDR1 is MNHEY and CDR2 is SVGAGI. The CDR3 DNA reads TGTGCCGGCAGTTTGGCCGGAGGCACAGGTACGCAGTATTTT. Translated: CAGSLAGGTGTQYF.

Notes on this clonotype: With a much larger clone just one base away, this may be a read error. V is TRBV24-1 and J is TRBJ1-5, with D unresolved. CDR3 size: 12 residues. CDR1 is KGHDR and CDR2 is SFDVKD in the germline V gene. CDR3 amino acids: CAAGFGNKPQHF. In DNA, the CDR3 is TGTGCCGCGGGTTTCGGCAATAAGCCCCAGCATTTT.

V usage is TRBV12-3 or TRBV12-4 and J usage is TRBJ2-3; 12 bases align to TRBD2. CDR3 length: 16 amino acids. V dropped 8 bases and J dropped 5; count of bases not matched to a gene: 11. CDR3 in amino acids: CASCRRTSGNRDTQYF. CDR3 DNA sequence: TGTGCCAGCTGCCGTCGGACTAGCGGGAACAGAGATACGCAGTATTTT.

About this clonotype: This is likely a read error, given that the CDR3 carries no conserved phenylalanine or tryptophan at its end. The chain combines TRBV4-1 with TRBJ1-2; TRBD1 agrees at 9 bases. This CDR3 region has 16 residues. Germline CDR1 reads MGHRA; CDR2 reads YSYEKL. CDR3 sequence: CTSRHRGQGTGYGYTL. CDR3 sequence (DNA): TGCACCAGCCGCCACCGTGGACAGGGGACGGGCTATGGCTACACCCTC.